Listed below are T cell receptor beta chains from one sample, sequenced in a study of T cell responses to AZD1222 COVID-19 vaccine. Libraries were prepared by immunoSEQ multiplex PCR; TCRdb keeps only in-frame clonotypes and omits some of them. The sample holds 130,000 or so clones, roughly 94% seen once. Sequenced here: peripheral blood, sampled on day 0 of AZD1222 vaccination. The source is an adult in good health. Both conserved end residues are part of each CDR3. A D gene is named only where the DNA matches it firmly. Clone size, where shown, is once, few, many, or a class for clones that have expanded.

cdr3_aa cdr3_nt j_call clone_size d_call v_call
CASSRREGYNEQFF TGTGCCAGCAGTCGGCGGGAGGGCTACAATGAGCAGTTCTTC TRBJ2-1 . TRBD2 TRBV6-5
CASSPTQTTDTQYF TGTGCCAGCTCACCGACACAGACCACAGATACGCAGTATTTT TRBJ2-3 . . TRBV18
CASLQPSPGRSYNEQFF TGTGCCAGTCTTCAGCCCTCCCCGGGACGGAGCTACAATGAGCAGTTCTTC TRBJ2-1 . . TRBV2
CASSFRPGGNTGEAFF TGTGCCAGCAGTTTTCGGCCCGGGGGGAACACTGGTGAAGCTTTCTTT TRBJ1-1 . . TRBV27
CASSPPGASTNTGELFF TGTGCCAGCAGCCCGCCGGGGGCTTCGACGAACACCGGGGAGCTGTTTTTT TRBJ2-2 . . TRBV7-2
CASSQEEVEETQYF TGCGCCAGCAGCCAAGAGGAAGTGGAAGAGACCCAGTACTTC TRBJ2-5 . . TRBV4-1
CASSPGYRDLAGNTIYF TGTGCCAGCTCACCCGGCTACAGGGACTTAGCTGGAAACACCATATATTTT TRBJ1-3 once . TRBV18
CASSPLGLAGHNEQFF TGTGCCAGCTCACCACTGGGCCTAGCGGGCCACAATGAGCAGTTCTTC TRBJ2-1 once TRBD2 TRBV18
CASSDRGKGYEQYF TGTGCCAGCAGCGACAGGGGAAAGGGGTACGAGCAGTACTTC TRBJ2-7 once TRBD1 TRBV13
CASREGREYTGELFF TGTGCCAGCAGGGAGGGGCGGGAGTACACCGGGGAGCTGTTTTTT TRBJ2-2 . TRBD2 TRBV7-9
CASRKGQNMNTEAFF TGTGCCAGCAGGAAGGGACAGAACATGAACACTGAAGCTTTCTTT TRBJ1-1 . TRBD1 TRBV27
CASSSGTGWSTNEKLFF TGTGCCAGCAGTTCAGGGACAGGGTGGTCAACTAATGAAAAACTGTTTTTT TRBJ1-4 once TRBD1 TRBV28
CASSLPGVEDEQYF TGTGCCAGCTCACTCCCAGGGGTTGAGGACGAGCAGTACTTC TRBJ2-7 . . TRBV18
CASYLINTEAFF TGTGCCAGCTACTTAATAAACACTGAAGCTTTCTTT TRBJ1-1 . . TRBV28
CASSLRAQNTEAFF TGTGCCAGCAGCTTAAGAGCTCAGAACACTGAAGCTTTCTTT TRBJ1-1 . . TRBV5-6
CASSENRGALGSYEQYF TGCGCCAGCAGCGAAAACAGGGGGGCGCTTGGGTCCTACGAGCAGTACTTC TRBJ2-7 . TRBD1 TRBV5-1